This entry concerns a single TCR beta chain. The identical CDR3 is also encoded by other nucleotide sequences in the sample. The germline V gene has CDR1 MNHEY and CDR2 SMNVEV (reference sequence). CDR3 length: 14 residues. Trimming cost V 2 bases and J 0 bases, with 8 bases left between them. This sample stems from a study of blood T cell repertoires in COVID-19. The data were produced by immunoSEQ multiplex PCR, yet TCRdb's version contains in-frame clones alone and is incomplete. The table lists more than 350,000 clones, roughly 89% of them singletons. The sequence was collected from a woman in her forties or fifties who had recovered from COVID-19. Sample: PBMCs or T cells enriched from blood (not recorded which). This chain uses TRBV27 with TRBJ2-7, with D perhaps TRBD2 (6 bases). CDR3: CASSLGGSSYEQYF. In nucleotides, the CDR3 is TGTGCCAGCAGTTTAGGAGGGAGCTCCTACGAGCAGTACTTC.